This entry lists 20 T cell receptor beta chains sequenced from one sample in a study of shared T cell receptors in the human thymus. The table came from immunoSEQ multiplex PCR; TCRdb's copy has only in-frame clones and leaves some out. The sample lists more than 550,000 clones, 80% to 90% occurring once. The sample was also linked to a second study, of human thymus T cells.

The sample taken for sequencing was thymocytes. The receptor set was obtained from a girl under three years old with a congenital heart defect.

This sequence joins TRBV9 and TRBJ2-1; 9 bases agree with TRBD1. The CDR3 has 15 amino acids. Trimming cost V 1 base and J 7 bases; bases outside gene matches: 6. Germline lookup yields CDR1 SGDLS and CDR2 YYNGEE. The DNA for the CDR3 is TGTGCCAGCAGCGTACGACAGGGGGAAGGTAATGAGCAGTTCTTC. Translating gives CASSVRQGEGNEQFF.

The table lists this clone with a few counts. This CDR3 reads CASSPDRGLLSEAFF. CDR3 nucleotide sequence: TGTGCCAGCTCACCCGACAGGGGGCTACTTTCTGAAGCTTTCTTT. This rearrangement joins TRBV18 to TRBJ1-1; 10 bases line up with TRBD1. The CDR3 extends over 15 amino acids. Per the germline V gene, CDR1 is KGHSH and CDR2 is LQKENI. After removal of 3 bases from V and 6 bases from J, the junction contained 7 bases not matched to a gene.

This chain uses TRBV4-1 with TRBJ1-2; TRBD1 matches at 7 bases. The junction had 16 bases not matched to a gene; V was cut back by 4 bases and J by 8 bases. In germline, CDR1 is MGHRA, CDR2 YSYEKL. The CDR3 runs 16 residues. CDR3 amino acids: CASSLSGERGLGGYTF. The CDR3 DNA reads TGCGCCAGCAGCCTCTCGGGAGAAAGGGGGCTTGGAGGCTACACCTTC.

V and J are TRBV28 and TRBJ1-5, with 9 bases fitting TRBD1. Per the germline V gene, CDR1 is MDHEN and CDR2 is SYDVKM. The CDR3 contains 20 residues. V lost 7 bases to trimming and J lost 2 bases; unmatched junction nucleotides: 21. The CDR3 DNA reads TGTGCCAGCACTTCCCTTGGTGGGGACAGGGTGGTTTGGGGCAATCAGCCCCAGCATTTT. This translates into CASTSLGGDRVVWGNQPQHF. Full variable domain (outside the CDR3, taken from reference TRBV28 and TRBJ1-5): DVKVTQSSRYLVKRTGEKVFLECVQDMDHENMFWYRQDPGLGLRLIYFSYDVKMKEKGDIPEGYSVSREKKERFSLILESASTNQTSMYLCASTSLGGDRVVWGNQPQHFGDGTRLSIL.

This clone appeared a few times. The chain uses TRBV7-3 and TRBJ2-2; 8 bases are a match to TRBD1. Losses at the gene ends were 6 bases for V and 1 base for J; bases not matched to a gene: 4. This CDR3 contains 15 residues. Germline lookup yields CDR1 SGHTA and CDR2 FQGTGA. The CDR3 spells CASRKGTGNTGELFF. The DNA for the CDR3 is TGTGCCAGCAGAAAGGGGACAGGGAACACCGGGGAGCTGTTTTTT. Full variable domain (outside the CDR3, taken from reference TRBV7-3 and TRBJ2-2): GAGVSQTPSNKVTEKGKYVELRCDPISGHTALYWYRQSLGQGPEFLIYFQGTGAADDSGLPNDRFFAVRPEGSVSTLKIQRTERGDSAVYLCASRKGTGNTGELFFGEGSRLTVL.

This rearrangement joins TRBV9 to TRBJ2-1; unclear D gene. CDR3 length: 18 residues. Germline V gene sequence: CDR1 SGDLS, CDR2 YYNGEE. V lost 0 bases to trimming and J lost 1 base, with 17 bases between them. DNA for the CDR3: TGTGCCAGCAGCGTAGTGTACAGTCCCTTTCGTTCCTACAATGAGCAGTTCTTC. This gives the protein CASSVVYSPFRSYNEQFF.

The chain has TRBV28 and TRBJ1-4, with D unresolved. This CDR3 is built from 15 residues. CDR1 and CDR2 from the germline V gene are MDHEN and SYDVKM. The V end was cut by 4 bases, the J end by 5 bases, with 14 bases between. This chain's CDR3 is CASSCRDPANEKLFF. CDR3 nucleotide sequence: TGTGCCAGCAGTTGCCGGGATCCTGCGAATGAAAAACTGTTTTTT. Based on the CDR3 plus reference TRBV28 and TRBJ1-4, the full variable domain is DVKVTQSSRYLVKRTGEKVFLECVQDMDHENMFWYRQDPGLGLRLIYFSYDVKMKEKGDIPEGYSVSREKKERFSLILESASTNQTSMYLCASSCRDPANEKLFFGSGTQLSVL.

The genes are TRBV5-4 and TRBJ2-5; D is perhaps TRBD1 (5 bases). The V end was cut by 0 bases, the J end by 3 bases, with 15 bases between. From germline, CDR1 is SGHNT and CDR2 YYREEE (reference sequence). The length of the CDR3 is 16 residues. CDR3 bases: TGTGCCAGCAGCTTGGTGGAGCAGGGTTCGGAAGAGACCCAGTACTTC. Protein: CASSLVEQGSEETQYF. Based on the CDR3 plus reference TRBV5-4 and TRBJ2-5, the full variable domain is ETGVTQSPTHLIKTRGQQVTLRCSSQSGHNTVSWYQQALGQGPQFIFQYYREEENGRGNFPPRFSGLQFPNYSSELNVNALELDDSALYLCASSLVEQGSEETQYFGPGTRLLVL.

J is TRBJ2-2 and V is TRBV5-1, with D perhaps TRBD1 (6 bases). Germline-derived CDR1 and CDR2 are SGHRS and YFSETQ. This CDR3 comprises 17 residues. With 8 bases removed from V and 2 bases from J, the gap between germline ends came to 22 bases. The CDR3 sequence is CASRGPTTTGNTGELFF. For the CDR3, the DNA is TGCGCCAGTAGGGGTCCTACGACGACAGGAAACACCGGGGAGCTGTTTTTT.

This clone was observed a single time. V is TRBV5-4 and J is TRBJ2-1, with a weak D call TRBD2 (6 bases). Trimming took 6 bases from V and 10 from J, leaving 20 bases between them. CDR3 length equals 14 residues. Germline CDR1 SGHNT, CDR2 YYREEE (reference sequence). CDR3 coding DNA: TGTGCCAGCAACAATCGGGGGTGGGGCGGCGAGCAGTTCTTC. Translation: CASNNRGWGGEQFF.

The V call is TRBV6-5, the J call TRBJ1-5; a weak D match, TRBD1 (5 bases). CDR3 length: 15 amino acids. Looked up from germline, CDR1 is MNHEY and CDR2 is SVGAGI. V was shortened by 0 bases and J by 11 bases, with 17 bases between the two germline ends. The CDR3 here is CASSYSMQVGGAQHF. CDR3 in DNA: TGTGCCAGCAGTTACTCGATGCAGGTGGGGGGGGCCCAGCATTTT.

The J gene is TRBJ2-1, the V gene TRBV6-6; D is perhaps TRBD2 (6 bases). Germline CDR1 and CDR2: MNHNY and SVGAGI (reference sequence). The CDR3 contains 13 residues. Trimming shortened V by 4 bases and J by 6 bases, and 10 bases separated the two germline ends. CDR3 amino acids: CASSWRGGNEQFF. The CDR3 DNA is TGTGCCAGCAGTTGGCGGGGAGGCAATGAGCAGTTCTTC.

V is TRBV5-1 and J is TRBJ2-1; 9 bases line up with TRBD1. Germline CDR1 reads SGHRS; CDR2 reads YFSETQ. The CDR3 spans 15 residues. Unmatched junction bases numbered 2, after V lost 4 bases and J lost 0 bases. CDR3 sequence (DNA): TGCGCCAGCAGCAAGACAGGGGGCTCCTACAATGAGCAGTTCTTC. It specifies CASSKTGGSYNEQFF.

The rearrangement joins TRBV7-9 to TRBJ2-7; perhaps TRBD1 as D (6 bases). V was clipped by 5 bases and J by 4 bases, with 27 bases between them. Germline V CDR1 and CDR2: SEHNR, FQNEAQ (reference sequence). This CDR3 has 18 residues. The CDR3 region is CASSPTEATGTLMYEQYF. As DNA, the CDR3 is TGTGCCAGCAGCCCCACGGAAGCGACAGGAACTTTGATGTACGAGCAGTACTTC.

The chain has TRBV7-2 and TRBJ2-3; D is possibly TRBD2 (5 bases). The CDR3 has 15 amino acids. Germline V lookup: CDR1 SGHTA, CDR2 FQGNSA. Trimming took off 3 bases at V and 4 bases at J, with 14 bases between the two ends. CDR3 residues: CASSLLDFQPDTQYF. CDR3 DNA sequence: TGTGCCAGCAGCTTGTTGGACTTCCAACCAGATACGCAGTATTTT.

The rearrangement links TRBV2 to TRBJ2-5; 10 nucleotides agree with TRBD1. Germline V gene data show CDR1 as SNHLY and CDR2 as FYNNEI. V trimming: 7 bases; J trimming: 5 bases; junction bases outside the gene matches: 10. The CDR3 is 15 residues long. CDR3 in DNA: TGTGCCAGCAAACAAGGACAGGGGGGTCGCGAGACCCAGTACTTC. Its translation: CASKQGQGGRETQYF.

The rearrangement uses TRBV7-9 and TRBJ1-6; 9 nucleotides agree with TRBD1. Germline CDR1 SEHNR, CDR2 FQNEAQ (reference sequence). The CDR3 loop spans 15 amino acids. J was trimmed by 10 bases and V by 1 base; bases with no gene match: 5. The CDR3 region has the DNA TGTGCCAGCAGCTTAGAGGGACAGGGACGATCACCCCTCCACTTT. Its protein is CASSLEGQGRSPLHF.

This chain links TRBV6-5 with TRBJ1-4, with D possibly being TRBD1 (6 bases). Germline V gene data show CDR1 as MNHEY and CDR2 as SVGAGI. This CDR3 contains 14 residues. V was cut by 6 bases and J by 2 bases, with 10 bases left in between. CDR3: CASRDSATNEKLFF. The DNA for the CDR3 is TGTGCCAGCAGGGACAGCGCCACTAATGAAAAACTGTTTTTT.

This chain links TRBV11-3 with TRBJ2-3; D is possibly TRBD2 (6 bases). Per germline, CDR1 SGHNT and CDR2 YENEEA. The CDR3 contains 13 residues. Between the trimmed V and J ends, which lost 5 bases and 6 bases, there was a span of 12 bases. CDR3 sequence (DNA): TGTGCCAGCAGCCCCGGGGGAGCTGATACGCAGTATTTT. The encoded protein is CASSPGGADTQYF.

CDR3 region: CASNRLSDQPQHF. CDR3 nucleotide sequence: TGCGCCAGCAACCGCCTTAGTGATCAGCCCCAGCATTTT. V and J are TRBV5-1 and TRBJ1-5; D is ambiguous. CDR1 is SGHRS and CDR2 is YFSETQ in the germline V gene. Trimming took off 6 bases at V and 5 bases at J, with 12 bases between the two ends. CDR3 size: 13 residues.